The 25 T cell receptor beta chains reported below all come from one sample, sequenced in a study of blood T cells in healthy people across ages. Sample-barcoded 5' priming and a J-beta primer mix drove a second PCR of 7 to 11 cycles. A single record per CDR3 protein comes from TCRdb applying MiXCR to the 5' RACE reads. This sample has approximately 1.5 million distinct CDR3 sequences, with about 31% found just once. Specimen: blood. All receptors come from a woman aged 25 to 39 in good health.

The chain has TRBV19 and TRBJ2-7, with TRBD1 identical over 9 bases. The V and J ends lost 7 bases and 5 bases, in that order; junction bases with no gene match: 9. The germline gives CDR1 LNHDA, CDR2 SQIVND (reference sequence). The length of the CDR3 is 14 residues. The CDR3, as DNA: TGTGCCAGTAACTGTGGACAGGGGCTCCACGAGCAGTACTTC. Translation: CASNCGQGLHEQYF.

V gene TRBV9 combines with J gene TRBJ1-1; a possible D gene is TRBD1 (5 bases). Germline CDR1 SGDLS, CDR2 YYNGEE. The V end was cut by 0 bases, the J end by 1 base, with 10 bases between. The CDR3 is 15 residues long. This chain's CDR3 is CASSVGTPSNTEAFF. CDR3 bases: TGTGCCAGCAGCGTAGGGACACCTTCGAACACTGAAGCTTTCTTT.

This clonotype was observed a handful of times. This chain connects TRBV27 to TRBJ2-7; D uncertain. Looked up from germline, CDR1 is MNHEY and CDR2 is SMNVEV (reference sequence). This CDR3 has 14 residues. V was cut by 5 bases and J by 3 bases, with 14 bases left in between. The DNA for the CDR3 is TGTGCCAGCAGTCAAGTTGGGCGGCTCTACGAGCAGTACTTC. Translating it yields CASSQVGRLYEQYF.

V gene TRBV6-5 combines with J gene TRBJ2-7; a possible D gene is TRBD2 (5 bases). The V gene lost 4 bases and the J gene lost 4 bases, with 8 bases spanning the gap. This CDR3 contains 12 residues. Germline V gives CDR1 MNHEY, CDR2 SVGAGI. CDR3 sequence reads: CASSCGGYEQYF. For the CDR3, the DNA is TGTGCCAGCAGTTGCGGAGGATACGAGCAGTACTTC.

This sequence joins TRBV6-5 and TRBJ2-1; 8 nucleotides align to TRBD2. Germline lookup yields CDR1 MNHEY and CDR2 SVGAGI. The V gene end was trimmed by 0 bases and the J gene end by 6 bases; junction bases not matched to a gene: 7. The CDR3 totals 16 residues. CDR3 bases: TGTGCCAGCAGTTACTCGAGTGGCGGGGGGCCCAATGAGCAGTTCTTC. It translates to CASSYSSGGGPNEQFF.

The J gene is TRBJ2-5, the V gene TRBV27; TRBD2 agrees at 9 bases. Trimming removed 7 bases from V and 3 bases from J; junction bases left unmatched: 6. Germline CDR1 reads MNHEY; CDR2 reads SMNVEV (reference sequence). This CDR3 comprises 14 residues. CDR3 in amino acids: CASNPSGTKETQYF. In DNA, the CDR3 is TGTGCCAGCAACCCTAGCGGGACAAAAGAGACCCAGTACTTC.

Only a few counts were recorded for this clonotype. The CDR3 here is CSASSGSRIYEQYF. The CDR3 DNA follows: TGCAGTGCTAGTAGCGGAAGTCGGATTTACGAGCAGTACTTC. The gene calls are TRBV20-1 and TRBJ2-7; possibly TRBD2 for D (6 bases). Germline V gene lookup returns CDR1 DFQATT and CDR2 SNEGSKA (reference sequence). The germline V and J ends were trimmed by 3 bases and 4 bases, with 16 bases remaining between them. The CDR3 runs 14 residues.

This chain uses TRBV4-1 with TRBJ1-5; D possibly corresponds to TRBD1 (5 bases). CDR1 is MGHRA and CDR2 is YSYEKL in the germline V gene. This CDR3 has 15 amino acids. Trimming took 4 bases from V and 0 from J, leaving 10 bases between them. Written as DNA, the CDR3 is TGCGCCAGCAGCCGAGGGGCGGGTAGCAATCAGCCCCAGCATTTT. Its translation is CASSRGAGSNQPQHF.

The CDR3 nucleotides read TGTGCCAGCAGCGTAGGAGTCAGTGGGTACGAGCAGTACTTC. Translation: CASSVGVSGYEQYF. The chain uses TRBV9 and TRBJ2-7, with D hard to call. In germline, CDR1 is SGDLS, CDR2 YYNGEE. The V end was cut by 0 bases, the J end by 4 bases, with 11 bases between. The CDR3 length is 14 residues. Together with reference TRBV9 and TRBJ2-7, the CDR3 gives the full variable domain: DSGVTQTPKHLITATGQRVTLRCSPRSGDLSVYWYQQSLDQGLQFLIQYYNGEERAKGNILERFSAQQFPDLHSELNLSSLELGDSALYFCASSVGVSGYEQYFGPGTRLTVT.

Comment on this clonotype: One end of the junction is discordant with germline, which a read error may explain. CDR3 bases: TGTGCCAGCAGAACGACTAGCGGGATAGACCAAGAGGCCCAGTACTTC. It codes for CASRTTSGIDQEAQYF. This chain connects TRBV6-5 to TRBJ2-5; TRBD2 aligns across 11 bases. The germline gives CDR1 MNHEY, CDR2 SVGAGI. The CDR3 has 16 amino acids.

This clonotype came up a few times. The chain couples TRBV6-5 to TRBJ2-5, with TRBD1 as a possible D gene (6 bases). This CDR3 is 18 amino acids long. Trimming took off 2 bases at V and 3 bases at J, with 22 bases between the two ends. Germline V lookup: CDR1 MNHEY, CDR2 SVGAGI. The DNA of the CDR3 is TGTGCCAGCAGTTACACTTACCCCATACTAGGGGGAAAAGAGACCCAGTACTTC. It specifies CASSYTYPILGGKETQYF.

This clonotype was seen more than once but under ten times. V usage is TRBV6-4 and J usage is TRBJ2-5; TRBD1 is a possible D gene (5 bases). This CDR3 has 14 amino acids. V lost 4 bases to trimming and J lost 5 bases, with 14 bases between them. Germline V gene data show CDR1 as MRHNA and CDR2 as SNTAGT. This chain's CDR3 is CASSAFPGSETQYF. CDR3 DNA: TGTGCCAGCAGTGCCTTCCCAGGGTCGGAGACCCAGTACTTC.

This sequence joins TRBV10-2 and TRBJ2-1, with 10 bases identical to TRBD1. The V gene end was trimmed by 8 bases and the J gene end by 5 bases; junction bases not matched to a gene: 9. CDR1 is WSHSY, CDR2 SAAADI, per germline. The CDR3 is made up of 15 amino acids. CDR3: CASGGWTGGNNEQFF. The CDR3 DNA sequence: TGCGCCAGCGGGGGTTGGACAGGGGGTAACAATGAGCAGTTCTTC.

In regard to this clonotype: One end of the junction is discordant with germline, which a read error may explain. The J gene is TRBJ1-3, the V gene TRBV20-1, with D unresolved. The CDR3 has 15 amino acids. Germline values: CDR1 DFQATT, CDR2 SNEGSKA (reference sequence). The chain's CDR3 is CSVREGGRSGNTIYF. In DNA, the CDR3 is TGCAGTGTTAGAGAAGGAGGGCGCTCTGGAAACACCATATATTTT.

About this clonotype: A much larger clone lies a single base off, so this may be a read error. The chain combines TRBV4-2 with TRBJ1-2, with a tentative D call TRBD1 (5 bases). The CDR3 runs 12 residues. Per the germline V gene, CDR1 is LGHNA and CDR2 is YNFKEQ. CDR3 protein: CAGSPGSWGYTF. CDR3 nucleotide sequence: TGTGCCGGCAGCCCAGGGTCGTGGGGCTACACCTTC.

The CDR3 nucleotides are TGTGCCAGCAACGAACTAGCGGGAGGGAAAAGTGACGAGCAGTACTTC. It yields the protein CASNELAGGKSDEQYF. This chain connects TRBV6-2 or TRBV6-3 to TRBJ2-7; TRBD2 matches 13 bases. J lost 5 bases, V lost 7 bases, and 11 bases had no gene match. Per germline, CDR1 MNHEY and CDR2 SVGEGT. This CDR3 comprises 16 residues.

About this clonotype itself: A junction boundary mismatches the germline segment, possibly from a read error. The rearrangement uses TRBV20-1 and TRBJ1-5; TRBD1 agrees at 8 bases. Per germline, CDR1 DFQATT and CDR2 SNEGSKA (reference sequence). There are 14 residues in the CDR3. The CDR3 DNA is TGTAGTGCTGAGGGACAGGAAGGTAATCAGCCCCAGCATTTT. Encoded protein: CSAEGQEGNQPQHF.

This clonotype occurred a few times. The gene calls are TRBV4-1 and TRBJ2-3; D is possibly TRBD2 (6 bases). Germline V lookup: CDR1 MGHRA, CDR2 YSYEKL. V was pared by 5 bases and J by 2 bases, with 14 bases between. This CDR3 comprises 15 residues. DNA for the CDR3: TGCGCCAGCAGCGAGTGGGAGGATTTCACAGATACGCAGTATTTT. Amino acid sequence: CASSEWEDFTDTQYF.

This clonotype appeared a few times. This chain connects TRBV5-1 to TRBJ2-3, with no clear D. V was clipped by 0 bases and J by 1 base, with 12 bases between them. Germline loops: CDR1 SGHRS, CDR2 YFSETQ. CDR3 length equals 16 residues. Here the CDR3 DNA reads TGCGCCAGCAGCTTGGGCCGGCGACGCGGCACAGATACGCAGTATTTT. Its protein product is CASSLGRRRGTDTQYF.

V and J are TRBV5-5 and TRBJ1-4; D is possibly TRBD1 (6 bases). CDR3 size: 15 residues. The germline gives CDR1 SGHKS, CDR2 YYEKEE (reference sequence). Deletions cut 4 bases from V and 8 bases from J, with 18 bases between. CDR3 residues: CASSRGASLREKLFF. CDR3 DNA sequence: TGTGCCAGCAGCCGGGGGGCTTCCCTGAGGGAAAAACTGTTTTTT.

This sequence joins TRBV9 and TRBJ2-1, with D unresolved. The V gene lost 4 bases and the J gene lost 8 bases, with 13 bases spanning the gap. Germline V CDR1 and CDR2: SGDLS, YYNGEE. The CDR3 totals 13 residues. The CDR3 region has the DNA TGTGCCAGCAGCCGCCTTGCTAGGGATGAGCAGTTCTTC. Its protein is CASSRLARDEQFF. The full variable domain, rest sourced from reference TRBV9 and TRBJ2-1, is DSGVTQTPKHLITATGQRVTLRCSPRSGDLSVYWYQQSLDQGLQFLIQYYNGEERAKGNILERFSAQQFPDLHSELNLSSLELGDSALYFCASSRLARDEQFFGPGTRLTVL.

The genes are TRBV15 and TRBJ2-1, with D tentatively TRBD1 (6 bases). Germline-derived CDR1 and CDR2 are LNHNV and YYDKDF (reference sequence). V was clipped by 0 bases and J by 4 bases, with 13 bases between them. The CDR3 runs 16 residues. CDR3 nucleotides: TGTGCCACCAGCAGAGATGTGGGGACAAATTACAATGAGCAGTTCTTC. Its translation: CATSRDVGTNYNEQFF.

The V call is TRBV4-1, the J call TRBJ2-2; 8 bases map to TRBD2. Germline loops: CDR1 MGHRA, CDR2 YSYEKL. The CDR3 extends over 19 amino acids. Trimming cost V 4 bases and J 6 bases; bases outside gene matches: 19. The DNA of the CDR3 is TGCGCCAGCAGCCCACGAGGTGGACTAGCCCGGAGAGGCGCCGGGGAGCTGTTTTTT. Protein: CASSPRGGLARRGAGELFF.

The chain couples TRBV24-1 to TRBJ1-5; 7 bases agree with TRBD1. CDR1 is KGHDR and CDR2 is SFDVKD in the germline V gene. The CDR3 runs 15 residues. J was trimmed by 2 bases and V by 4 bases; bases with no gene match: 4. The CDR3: CATSESGTGNQPQHF. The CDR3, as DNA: TGTGCCACCAGTGAATCCGGGACAGGCAATCAGCCCCAGCATTTT.

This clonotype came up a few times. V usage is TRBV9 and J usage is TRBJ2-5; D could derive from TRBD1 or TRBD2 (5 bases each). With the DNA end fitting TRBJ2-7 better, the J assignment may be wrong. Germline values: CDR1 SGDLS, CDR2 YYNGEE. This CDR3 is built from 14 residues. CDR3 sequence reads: CASSVPSTEGEQYF. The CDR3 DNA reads TGTGCCAGCAGCGTCCCCTCGACAGAGGGCGAGCAGTACTTC.